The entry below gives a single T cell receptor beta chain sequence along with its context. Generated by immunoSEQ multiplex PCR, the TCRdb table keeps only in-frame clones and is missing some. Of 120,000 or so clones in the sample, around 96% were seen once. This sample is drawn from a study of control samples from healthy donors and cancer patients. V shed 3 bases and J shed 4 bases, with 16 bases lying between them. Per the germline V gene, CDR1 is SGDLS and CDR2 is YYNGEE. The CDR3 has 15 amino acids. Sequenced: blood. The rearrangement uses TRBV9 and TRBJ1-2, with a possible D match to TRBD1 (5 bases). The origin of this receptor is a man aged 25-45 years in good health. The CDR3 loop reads CASSEGLGTAYGYTF. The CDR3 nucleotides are TGTGCCAGCAGCGAGGGCTTAGGGACTGCCTATGGCTACACCTTC.